This T cell receptor (beta chain) was captured in a study of T cells expressing NK-cell markers. The wider study: According to the study, TCR beta repertoires originated from sorted CD3+CD56+NKG2C+, CD3+CD56+NKG2C- and CD3+CD56-NKG2C+ T cells. Seven of the eight sequenced donors were classified as HCMV-seropositive, and one was classified as seronegative. Overall study findings and caveats: Dominant NKG2C+ clonotypes accounted for roughly 1.0-7.0% of CD8+ T cells in about 6 donors.

5'RACE template switching with UMIs produced the TCR beta cDNA. TCRdb re-called the 5' RACE reads; every CDR3 protein appears as one record, without DNA. The data include about 120,000 distinct CDR3 sequences; the top ten clones carry around 20%. To note about this clonotype: What it binds is not known.

The germline V gene has CDR1 SQVTM and CDR2 ANQGSEA. The CDR3 has 11 residues. The V call is TRBV29-1, the J call TRBJ2-5. The sample was blood T cells: a sorted CD56 or NKG2C T cell subset, CD4+ or CD8+ T cells, or bulk PBMC T cells (not recorded which). The sequence was collected from a woman between 18 and 75 years old in good health. The CDR3 spells CSVKVQETQYF.